What follows are 21 T cell receptor beta chains derived from one specimen sequenced in a study of T cells in Graves' hyperthyroidism and ophthalmopathy. Researchers took RNA transcripts and amplified the TCR beta CDR3 regions from them. Primed by the HTBI set, a first-round RT-PCR was run on the TCR CDR3. TCRdb itself ran the multiplex PCR reads through MiXCR, one entry per CDR3 protein. The sample includes more than 500,000 distinct CDR3 sequences, 15% to 20% of them seen just once. Sequences were obtained from blood. The receptor set was obtained from a woman aged 30 to 39 with Graves' ophthalmopathy.

This clonotype was found a few times. This sequence joins TRBV5-1 and TRBJ1-5; TRBD1 matches at 7 bases. The CDR3 is made up of 15 amino acids. Trimming removed 4 bases from V and 2 bases from J; junction bases left unmatched: 6. CDR1 is SGHRS, CDR2 YFSETQ, per germline. The CDR3 spells CASSPGGTGNQPQHF. In DNA form, the CDR3 reads TGCGCCAGCAGCCCTGGGGGGACAGGCAATCAGCCCCAGCATTTT.

Concerning this clonotype: It may be a read error: a sequence one base away is much more abundant. The V gene is TRBV3-1, the J gene TRBJ2-1; 14 nucleotides match TRBD2. Trimming cost V 4 bases and J 6 bases; bases outside gene matches: 5. CDR3 length: 16 residues. Germline V lookup: CDR1 LGHDT, CDR2 YNNKEL (reference sequence). The CDR3 DNA is TGTGCCAGCAGCCGGATGACTAGCGGGAGGGCCAATGAGCAGTTCTTC. Amino acid sequence: CASSRMTSGRANEQFF.

The CDR3 sequence is CASSQVGREGSYNEQFF. The CDR3 DNA sequence: TGCGCCAGCAGCCAAGTGGGGCGGGAGGGCTCCTACAATGAGCAGTTCTTC. The V gene is TRBV4-3, the J gene TRBJ2-1; the match to TRBD2 covers 9 bases. This CDR3 has 17 residues. The V and J ends lost 1 base and 0 bases, in that order; junction bases with no gene match: 4. The V gene's germline CDR1 is LGHNA and CDR2 YSLEER.

This clonotype was detected only a few times. The DNA of the CDR3 is TGTGCCAGCAGTTACGATGGGCGGAATGAGCAGTTCTTC. It translates to CASSYDGRNEQFF. The chain combines TRBV6-5 with TRBJ2-1, with no clear D. The CDR3 has 13 amino acids. Germline CDR1 and CDR2: MNHEY and SVGAGI. The germline V and J ends were trimmed by 2 bases and 7 bases, with 9 bases remaining between them.

In this sample, this clonotype turned up a few times. The rearrangement uses TRBV29-1 and TRBJ2-3, with TRBD2 matching 8 bases. CDR3 size: 15 residues. V lost 3 bases to trimming and J lost 0 bases; unmatched junction nucleotides: 5. Germline loops: CDR1 SQVTM, CDR2 ANQGSEA. The CDR3 is CSVDGSGASTDTQYF. The CDR3 DNA reads as TGCAGCGTTGATGGTAGCGGGGCTAGCACAGATACGCAGTATTTT.

This chain links TRBV20-1 with TRBJ2-7; 16 bases match TRBD2. V shed 8 bases, J shed 1 base, and the junction held 14 bases outside the gene matches. CDR3 length: 18 residues. The V gene's germline CDR1 is DFQATT and CDR2 SNEGSKA (reference sequence). The CDR3 DNA follows: TGCAGTACTAAGCCGGGACTAGCGGGAGGGCACTCTTCCTACGAGCAGTACTTC. Translation gives CSTKPGLAGGHSSYEQYF.

This clonotype was recorded at least ten times. The CDR3 is CAWTASGLGTDTQYF. CDR3 sequence (DNA): TGTGCCTGGACAGCCTCGGGACTAGGCACAGATACGCAGTATTTT. This chain connects TRBV30 to TRBJ2-3; 8 nucleotides match TRBD2. CDR3 length: 15 amino acids. Germline V gene sequence: CDR1 GTSNPN, CDR2 SVGIG (reference sequence). V shed 4 bases, J shed 1 base, and the junction held 7 bases outside the gene matches.

Ten or more counts support this clonotype. This chain joins TRBV2 and TRBJ1-5; D not certain. The V end was cut by 1 base, the J end by 7 bases, with 14 bases between. This CDR3 has 15 residues. Germline V gives CDR1 SNHLY, CDR2 FYNNEI. CDR3 protein: CASSEVWGEPQPQHF. The CDR3 coding sequence is TGTGCCAGCAGTGAAGTCTGGGGAGAGCCCCAGCCCCAGCATTTT.

This clonotype was detected ten times or more. V and J are TRBV2 and TRBJ2-7; TRBD2 matches at 8 bases. This CDR3 contains 16 residues. Germline CDR1 reads SNHLY; CDR2 reads FYNNEI. V dropped 0 bases and J dropped 3; count of bases not matched to a gene: 7. In nucleotides, the CDR3 is TGTGCCAGCAGTGAAGCGGCGGGGCGGGAGGACTACGAGCAGTACTTC. Its translation: CASSEAAGREDYEQYF.

This clonotype was seen many times. The chain combines TRBV28 with TRBJ1-1, with 8 bases aligning to TRBD1. Per the germline V gene, CDR1 is MDHEN and CDR2 is SYDVKM. The CDR3 spans 15 residues. Unmatched junction bases numbered 10, after V lost 5 bases and J lost 5 bases. The DNA for the CDR3 is TGTGCCAGCAGTCCATCAGGGGGCCTTGGAACTGAAGCTTTCTTT. Translation gives CASSPSGGLGTEAFF.

The V call is TRBV12-3 or TRBV12-4, the J call TRBJ2-2, with D unresolved. The CDR3 contains 12 residues. Trimming removed 4 bases at V and 6 bases at J, with 6 bases between. CDR3 sequence: CASSSPAGELFF. The CDR3 nucleotides read TGTGCCAGCAGTTCTCCCGCCGGGGAGCTGTTTTTT.

The table lists this clonotype with many counts. V gene TRBV6-2 or TRBV6-3 combines with J gene TRBJ2-3; 7 bases fit TRBD2. CDR1 and CDR2 (germline): MNHEY, SVGEGT. The CDR3 is 15 residues long. After removal of 1 base from V and 2 bases from J, the junction contained 3 bases not matched to a gene. CDR3 coding DNA: TGTGCCAGCAGTTACTGGGCGGGAGTCACAGATACGCAGTATTTT. Encoded protein: CASSYWAGVTDTQYF.

The V call is TRBV15, the J call TRBJ2-2; no clear D. V was shortened by 7 bases and J by 1 base, with 13 bases between the two germline ends. The germline V gene has CDR1 LNHNV and CDR2 YYDKDF (reference sequence). The length of the CDR3 is 15 residues. CDR3 coding DNA: TGTGCCACCACCAGCGAGCGAGGGAACACCGGGGAGCTGTTTTTT. It is translated as CATTSERGNTGELFF.

This clonotype was counted ten times or more. The gene calls are TRBV20-1 and TRBJ2-3; TRBD2 matches 11 bases. The CDR3 has 16 amino acids. V lost 8 bases to trimming and J lost 2 bases; unmatched junction nucleotides: 12. The germline V gene encodes CDR1 DFQATT and CDR2 SNEGSKA (reference sequence). CDR3 residues: CSPPYRTSGLTDTQYF. CDR3 DNA sequence: TGCAGTCCACCTTATAGGACTAGCGGGCTCACAGATACGCAGTATTTT.

The table lists this clonotype with a few counts. The chain recombines TRBV6-5 with TRBJ2-3; D ambiguous. Germline CDR1 is MNHEY and CDR2 is SVGAGI. V was shortened by 0 bases and J by 0 bases, with 10 bases between the two germline ends. CDR3 size: 16 residues. The DNA of the CDR3 is TGTGCCAGCAGTTACTCGAGAGAGACTAGCACAGATACGCAGTATTTT. Translated, it gives CASSYSRETSTDTQYF.

The rearrangement joins TRBV28 to TRBJ1-6, with D uncertain. The CDR3 consists of 14 residues. Trimming took 6 bases from V and 5 from J, leaving 11 bases between them. Germline V gene sequence: CDR1 MDHEN, CDR2 SYDVKM. The CDR3 protein is CASSPHGNNSPLHF. The CDR3 coding sequence is TGTGCCAGCAGCCCTCACGGAAATAATTCACCCCTCCACTTT.

This clonotype was counted once. The chain carries TRBV24-1 and TRBJ1-5; TRBD1 agrees at 7 bases. CDR1 and CDR2 from the germline V gene are KGHDR and SFDVKD. Losses at the gene ends were 4 bases for V and 4 bases for J; bases not matched to a gene: 12. The CDR3 contains 17 residues. The CDR3 nucleotides read TGTGCCACCAGTGACCCTGTGACAGGGTTGAGGAATCAGCCCCAGCATTTT. Its protein is CATSDPVTGLRNQPQHF.

The gene calls are TRBV7-9 and TRBJ2-5; no firm D call. Germline CDR1 is SEHNR and CDR2 is FQNEAQ (reference sequence). The germline V and J ends were trimmed by 5 bases and 2 bases, with 6 bases remaining between them. This CDR3 has 12 amino acids. The CDR3 spells CASSSHQETQYF. The CDR3, as DNA: TGTGCCAGCAGCAGCCATCAAGAGACCCAGTACTTC.

V is TRBV4-1 and J is TRBJ2-7; TRBD2 matches 8 bases. The CDR3 length is 15 residues. Germline V CDR1 and CDR2: MGHRA, YSYEKL. Trimming cost V 1 base and J 7 bases; bases outside gene matches: 9. Here the CDR3 reads CASSQGPAGEREQYF. DNA for the CDR3: TGCGCCAGCAGCCAAGGTCCAGCGGGAGAGAGGGAGCAGTACTTC.

The table lists this clonotype with many counts. The chain combines TRBV5-8 with TRBJ2-3; a weak D match, TRBD1 (6 bases). The germline gives CDR1 SGHTS, CDR2 YDEGEE. The CDR3 length is 14 residues. The V end lost 2 bases, the J end lost 0 bases, and 7 bases lay between the germline ends. CDR3 coding DNA: TGTGCCAGCAGCTTCGGACAGAGCACAGATACGCAGTATTTT. Amino acids: CASSFGQSTDTQYF.

This clonotype was picked up a small number of times. The chain carries TRBV28 and TRBJ1-3; D is ambiguous. The germline V gene encodes CDR1 MDHEN and CDR2 SYDVKM. This CDR3 spans 16 amino acids. V was trimmed by 7 bases and J by 2 bases, leaving 18 bases between them. CDR3: CASIPFHLGTGNTIYF. Written as DNA, the CDR3 is TGTGCCAGCATCCCATTTCATCTGGGAACTGGAAACACCATATATTTT.